This note documents a single T cell receptor beta chain sequence. Antigen: not known. Other DNA sequences from this sample encode an identical CDR3 as well. The data originate from a study of Tregs in tolerant kidney transplant recipients. Study-level background: Recipients received nonmyeloablative bone marrow transplants from related graft donors, with transient mixed chimerism.

Measured with immunoSEQ multiplex PCR; TCRdb has only the in-frame clones, and not every one. The table shows approximately 93,000 clones, with roughly 93% occurring only once. J was trimmed by 0 bases and V by 4 bases; bases with no gene match: 9. This CDR3 comprises 18 residues. Germline assignment: CDR1 LNHDA and CDR2 SQIVND (reference sequence). Study-wide results and caveats: Biological reproducibility was not directly addressed in this study. Validation in larger populations is needed because few patients were studied.

The sample consisted of CD4+ T cells from blood, taken before the transplant. This receptor was taken from a human donor who received a combined kidney and bone marrow transplant. V is TRBV19 and J is TRBJ1-6, with 7 positions matching TRBD1. The DNA of the CDR3 is TGTGCCAGTAGTACCGCGGGACAGTCGAGCTCCTATAATTCACCCCTCCACTTT. Its protein product is CASSTAGQSSSYNSPLHF.